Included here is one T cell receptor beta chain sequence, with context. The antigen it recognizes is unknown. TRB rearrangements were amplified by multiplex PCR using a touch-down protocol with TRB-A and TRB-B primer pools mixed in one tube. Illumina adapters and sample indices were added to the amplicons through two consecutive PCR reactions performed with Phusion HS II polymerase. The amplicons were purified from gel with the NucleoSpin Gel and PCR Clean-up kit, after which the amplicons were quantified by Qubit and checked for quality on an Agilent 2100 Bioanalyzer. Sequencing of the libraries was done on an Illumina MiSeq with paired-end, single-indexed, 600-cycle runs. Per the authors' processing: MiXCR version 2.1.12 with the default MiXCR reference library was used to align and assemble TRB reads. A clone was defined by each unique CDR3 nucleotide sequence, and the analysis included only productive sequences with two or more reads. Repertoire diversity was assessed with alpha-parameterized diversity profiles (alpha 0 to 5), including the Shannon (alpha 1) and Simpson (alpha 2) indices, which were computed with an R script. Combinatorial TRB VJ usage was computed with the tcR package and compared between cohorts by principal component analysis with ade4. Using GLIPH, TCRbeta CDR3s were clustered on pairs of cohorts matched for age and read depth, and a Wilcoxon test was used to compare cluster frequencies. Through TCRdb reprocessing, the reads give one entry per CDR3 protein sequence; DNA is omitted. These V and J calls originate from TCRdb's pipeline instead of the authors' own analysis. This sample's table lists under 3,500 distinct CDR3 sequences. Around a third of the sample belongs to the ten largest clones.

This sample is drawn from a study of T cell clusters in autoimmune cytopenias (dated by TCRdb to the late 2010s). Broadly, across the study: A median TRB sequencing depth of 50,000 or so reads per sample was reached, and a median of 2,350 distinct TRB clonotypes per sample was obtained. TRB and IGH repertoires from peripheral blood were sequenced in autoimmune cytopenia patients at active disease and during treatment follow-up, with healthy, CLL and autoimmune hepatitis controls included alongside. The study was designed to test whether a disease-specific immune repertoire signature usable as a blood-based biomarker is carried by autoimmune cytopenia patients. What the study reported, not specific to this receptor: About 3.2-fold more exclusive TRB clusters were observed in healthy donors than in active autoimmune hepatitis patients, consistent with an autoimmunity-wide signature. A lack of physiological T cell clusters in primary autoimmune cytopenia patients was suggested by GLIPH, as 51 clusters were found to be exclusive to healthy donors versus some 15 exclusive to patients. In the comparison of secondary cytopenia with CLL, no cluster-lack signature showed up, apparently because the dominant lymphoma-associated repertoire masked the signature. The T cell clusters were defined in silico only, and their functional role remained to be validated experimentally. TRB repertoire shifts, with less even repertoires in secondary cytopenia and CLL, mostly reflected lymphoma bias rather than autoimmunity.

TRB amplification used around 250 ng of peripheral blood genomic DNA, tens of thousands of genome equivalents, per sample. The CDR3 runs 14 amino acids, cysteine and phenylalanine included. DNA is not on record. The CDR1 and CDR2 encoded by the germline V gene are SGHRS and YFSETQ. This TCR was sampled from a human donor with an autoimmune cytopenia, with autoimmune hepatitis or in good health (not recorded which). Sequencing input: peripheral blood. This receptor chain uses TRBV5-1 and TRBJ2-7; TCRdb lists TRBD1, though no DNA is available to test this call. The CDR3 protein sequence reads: CASSLPGGRGEQYF.